Listed below are T cell receptor beta chains from one sample, sequenced in a study of blood T cells in healthy people across ages. One entry per CDR3 protein results from TCRdb running MiXCR on the 5' RACE reads. In the table there are around 1,900,000 distinct CDR3 sequences, roughly two fifths of which are singletons. Sequences were obtained from blood. The receptors were gathered from a human donor in good health. Each CDR3 is given with its conserved first and last residue. The D gene is left open where the match is weak. Clone size appears in some rows only: once, few, many, or a class for an expanded clone.

. | TRBJ2-5 | TRBV5-5 | TRBD1 | TGTGCCAGCAGCCACCGGGACAGGGGGTACCAAGAGACCCAGTACTTC | CASSHRDRGYQETQYF
. | TRBJ1-2 | TRBV7-2 | . | TGTGCCGGCAGCTTACTACCAGGGCCCTACACCTTC | CAGSLLPGPYTF
once | TRBJ1-4 | TRBV20-1 | . | TGCAGTGCTAGAGATTTCGAGACTAAACTGTTTTTT | CSARDFETKLFF
. | TRBJ2-1 | TRBV12-3/TRBV12-4 | TRBD1 | TGTGCCAGCAGTTTGGGACAGCCTGGGACCTACAATGAGCAGTTCTTC | CASSLGQPGTYNEQFF
. | TRBJ1-2 | TRBV29-1 | . | TGCAGCGCCCTCACGGGGGACTTTGGCTACACCTTC | CSALTGDFGYTF
. | TRBJ2-5 | TRBV6-1 | . | TGTGCCAGCAATTCTGAATTGGGGGTGCAAGAGACCCAGTACTTC | CASNSELGVQETQYF
. | TRBJ2-1 | TRBV6-4 | TRBD2 | TGTGCCAGCAGTGACTCGGCGGGAGCAAACAATGAGCAGTTCTTC | CASSDSAGANNEQFF
. | TRBJ2-1 | TRBV7-9 | . | TGTGCCAGCAGAGTCCGAGGTACCGGTGAGCAGTTCTTC | CASRVRGTGEQFF
few | TRBJ2-5 | TRBV5-1 | TRBD2 | TGCGCCAGCAGCTTGTATGGTGCGGGGGGGCCAGAGACCCAGTACTTC | CASSLYGAGGPETQYF
few | TRBJ1-5 | TRBV28 | . | TGTGCCAGCAGTCCCTTGGGGGGGGGCAATCAGCCCCAGCATTTT | CASSPLGGGNQPQHF
few | TRBJ1-1 | TRBV4-1 | . | TGCGCCAGCAGCCACTCCTCCTTTCCGGCGAACACTGAAGCTTTCTTT | CASSHSSFPANTEAFF
. | TRBJ2-5 | TRBV5-1 | TRBD2 | TGCGCCAGCAGCTTGGTAGCGGGGGGTCAGCAAGAGACCCAGTACTTC | CASSLVAGGQQETQYF
few | TRBJ2-1 | TRBV5-1 | . | TGCGCCAGCAAGGCAATCGAGGCACTGAACAGTGAGCAGTTCTTC | CASKAIEALNSEQFF
. | TRBJ1-6 | TRBV7-2 | . | TGTGCCAGCAGCATCAGGGGATTAGATTCACCCCTCCACTTT | CASSIRGLDSPLHF
once | TRBJ1-1 | TRBV3-1 | . | TGTGCCAGCAGCCAAGAAGGGGGGGACTCCAACACTGAAGCTTTCTTT | CASSQEGGDSNTEAFF
. | TRBJ2-6 | TRBV7-2 | . | TGTGCCAGCAGGCTCATGGGGGGGGCAGTAGGCTCTGGGGCCAACGTCCTGACTTTC | CASRLMGGAVGSGANVLTF
few | TRBJ2-7 | TRBV7-9 | TRBD1 | TGTGCCAGCAGCTCGGGACAGGGTGTCGGCTACGAGCAGTACTTC | CASSSGQGVGYEQYF
. | TRBJ2-1 | TRBV9 | . | TGTGCCGGCACTCAGACAACCCGTCCGACTGAGCAGTTCTTC | CAGTQTTRPTEQFF
. | TRBJ1-4 | TRBV9 | . | TGTGCCAGCAGCGCCCCTCGGGCCGAGAGTCCTAATGAAAAACTGTTTTTT | CASSAPRAESPNEKLFF
few | TRBJ1-1 | TRBV5-6 | TRBD1 | TGTGCCAGCAGCTGGGGGACAGGGGAAGCTTTCTTT | CASSWGTGEAFF
few | TRBJ2-1 | TRBV7-6 | TRBD2 | TGTGCCAGCAGCCGGAGGGTCGGGGGGGGATCTGGTGAGCAGTTCTTC | CASSRRVGGGSGEQFF
. | TRBJ2-5 | TRBV4-3 | . | TGCGCCAGCAGCCAAGACTCGGGGCAAGAGACCCAGTACTTC | CASSQDSGQETQYF
. | TRBJ1-1 | TRBV7-3 | . | TGTGCCAGCAGCTTAACGGGGGGTGCGCGGAAAGCTTTCTTT | CASSLTGGARKAFF
. | TRBJ2-5 | TRBV24-1 | . | TGTGCCACCAGCTCAGGGTTGGGGGAGACCCAGTACTTC | CATSSGLGETQYF
once | TRBJ1-2 | TRBV2 | . | TGTGCCAGCGGCTTCGGGGGCAGGGACTATGGCTACACCTTC | CASGFGGRDYGYTF
. | TRBJ2-7 | TRBV28 | . | TGTGCCAGCAGTTTAAGGGGGGGGGTTTATTTCTACGAGCAGTACTTC | CASSLRGGVYFYEQYF
. | TRBJ1-2 | TRBV4-1 | TRBD1 | TGCGCCAGCAGCCAGACATTGACAGGGGGGCGCCTCTATGGCTACACCTTC | CASSQTLTGGRLYGYTF
. | TRBJ2-7 | TRBV18 | TRBD1 | TGTGCCAGCTCACCACTTTCAGGGGGCCTCCACGAGCAGTACTTC | CASSPLSGGLHEQYF
. | TRBJ1-1 | TRBV14 | TRBD1 | TGTGCCAGCAGCCTAAAACCGGGACAGGGGTCCACTGAAGCTTTCTTT | CASSLKPGQGSTEAFF
. | TRBJ2-4 | TRBV19 | . | TGTGCCAGTAGTATCGACAGGCTCCCGCAAAACATTCAGTACTTC | CASSIDRLPQNIQYF
few | TRBJ1-2 | TRBV29-1 | TRBD1 | TGCAGCGTTGCTCGGACAGGAGGTGGCTACACCTTC | CSVARTGGGYTF
. | TRBJ2-1 | TRBV28 | TRBD2 | TGTGCCAGCAGCGACAGCGGGGGGCAGGGTGAGCAGTTCTTC | CASSDSGGQGEQFF
. | TRBJ1-1 | TRBV7-2 | . | TGTGCCGGCAGCCCCATATACGCAGGGTATACTGAAGCTTTCTTT | CAGSPIYAGYTEAFF
. | TRBJ2-1 | TRBV5-1 | TRBD2 | TGCGCCAGCAGCTCAACTAGCGGGGGGTCTACAAGCGGGTACAATGAGCAGTTCTTC | CASSSTSGGSTSGYNEQFF
. | TRBJ1-3 | TRBV7-2 | . | TGTGCCAGCAGCTTTGTCCTGGGGGGTCGAAACACCATATATTTT | CASSFVLGGRNTIYF
. | TRBJ1-2 | TRBV20-1 | . | TGCAGTGCCAGTCGTCCGGTGGACTATGGCTACACCTTC | CSASRPVDYGYTF
few | TRBJ2-7 | TRBV5-1 | . | TGCGCCAGCAGCTTCGGGACACCTAACTACGAGCAGTACTTC | CASSFGTPNYEQYF
. | TRBJ2-1 | TRBV9 | . | TGTGCCAGCAGCGTACGGGGGCGGGAGTGTAGTGAGCAGTTCTTC | CASSVRGRECSEQFF
. | TRBJ2-4 | TRBV5-1 | TRBD1 | TGCGCCAGCAGCCCCCCGACAGGGAAGTTAAATTCGGCCATTCAGTACTTC | CASSPPTGKLNSAIQYF
few | TRBJ2-1 | TRBV7-3 | TRBD2 | TGTGCCAGCAGTCAGGGACTAGCGGGGGGGAATGAGCAGTTCTTC | CASSQGLAGGNEQFF
. | TRBJ2-4 | TRBV7-2 | TRBD2 | TGTGCCAGCAGCTCGCGGGGGGGCATAAATGAGCAGTACTTC | CASSSRGGINEQYF
. | TRBJ2-7 | TRBV4-3 | TRBD1 | TGCGCCAACAGCCAAGATCAGGGGGACTCCTACGAGCAGTACTTC | CANSQDQGDSYEQYF
. | TRBJ2-7 | TRBV5-1 | . | TGCGCCAGCACTCTGGGGGTCGAGGGCTATGAGCAGTACTTC | CASTLGVEGYEQYF
few | TRBJ2-3 | TRBV7-2 | . | TGTGCCAGCAGCGAAATACCATCGGATACGCAGTATTTT | CASSEIPSDTQYF
. | TRBJ1-1 | TRBV7-3 | TRBD1 | TGTGCCAGCAGCTTAACCGGGCAGGGGGCCTACACTGAAGCTTTCTTT | CASSLTGQGAYTEAFF
. | TRBJ2-7 | TRBV28 | TRBD2 | TGTGCCAGCAGTACCCCAGGGACGGGAGGGGGCGAGCAGTACTTC | CASSTPGTGGGEQYF
. | TRBJ2-3 | TRBV15 | TRBD2 | TGTGCCACCAGCAATCGGGGGGGTAGCACAGATACGCAGTATTTT | CATSNRGGSTDTQYF
few | TRBJ2-7 | TRBV4-1 | TRBD2 | TGCGCCAGCAGCTACCGACTAGCGGGGGAGCCGGGGGAGCAGTACTTC | CASSYRLAGEPGEQYF
few | TRBJ1-2 | TRBV25-1 | . | TGTGCCAGCAGACAGGGTGGCTATGGCTACACCTTC | CASRQGGYGYTF
few | TRBJ1-4 | TRBV15 | TRBD1 | TGTGCCACCAGCAAGACAGGGGTAGATGAAAAACTGTTTTTT | CATSKTGVDEKLFF
many | TRBJ2-1 | TRBV7-2 | TRBD1 | TGTGCCAGCAGCGTCGACAGGGTCTCGCAGTTCTTC | CASSVDRVSQFF
few | TRBJ2-3 | TRBV29-1 | . | TGCAGCGTTGGCCGGGGGAGAACAGATACGCAGTATTTT | CSVGRGRTDTQYF
few | TRBJ1-2 | TRBV14 | . | TGTGCCAGCAGCCAAGATCAATACGGAGATGGCTACACCTTC | CASSQDQYGDGYTF